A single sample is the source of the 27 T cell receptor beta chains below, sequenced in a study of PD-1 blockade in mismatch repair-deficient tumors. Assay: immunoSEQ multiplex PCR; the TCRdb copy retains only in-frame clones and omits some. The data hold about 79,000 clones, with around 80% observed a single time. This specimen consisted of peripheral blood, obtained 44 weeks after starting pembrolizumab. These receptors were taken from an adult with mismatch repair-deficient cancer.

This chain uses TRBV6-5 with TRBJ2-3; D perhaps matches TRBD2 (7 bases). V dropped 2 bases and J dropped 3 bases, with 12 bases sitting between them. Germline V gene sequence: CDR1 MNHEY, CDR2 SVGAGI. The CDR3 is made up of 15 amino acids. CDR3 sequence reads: CASSYGGAPTDTQYF. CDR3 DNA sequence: TGTGCCAGCAGTTACGGGGGGGCGCCGACAGATACGCAGTATTTT.

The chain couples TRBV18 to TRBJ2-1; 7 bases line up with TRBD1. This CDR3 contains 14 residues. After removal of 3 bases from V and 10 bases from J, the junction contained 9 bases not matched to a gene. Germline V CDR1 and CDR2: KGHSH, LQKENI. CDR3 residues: CASSPSTGTQEQFF. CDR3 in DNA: TGTGCCAGCTCACCTTCGACAGGGACCCAAGAGCAGTTCTTC.

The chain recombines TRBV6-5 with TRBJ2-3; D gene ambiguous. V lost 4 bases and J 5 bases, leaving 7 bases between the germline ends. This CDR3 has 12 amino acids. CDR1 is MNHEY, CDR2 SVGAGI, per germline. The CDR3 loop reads CASSSVRDTQYF. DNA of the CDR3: TGTGCCAGCAGTTCAGTTAGAGATACGCAGTATTTT.

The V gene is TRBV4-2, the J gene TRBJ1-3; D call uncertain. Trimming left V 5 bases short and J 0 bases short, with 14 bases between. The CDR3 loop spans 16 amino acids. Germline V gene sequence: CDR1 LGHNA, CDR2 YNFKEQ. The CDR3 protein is CASSDRDSYSGNTIYF. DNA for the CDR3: TGTGCCAGCAGCGATCGAGACTCATACTCTGGAAACACCATATATTTT.

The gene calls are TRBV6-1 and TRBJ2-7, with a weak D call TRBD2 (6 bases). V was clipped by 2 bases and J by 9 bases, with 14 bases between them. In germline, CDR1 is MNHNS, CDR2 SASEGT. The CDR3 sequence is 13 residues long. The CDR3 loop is CASSEKLEGRQYF. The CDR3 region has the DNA TGTGCCAGCAGTGAAAAACTGGAGGGTAGGCAGTACTTC.

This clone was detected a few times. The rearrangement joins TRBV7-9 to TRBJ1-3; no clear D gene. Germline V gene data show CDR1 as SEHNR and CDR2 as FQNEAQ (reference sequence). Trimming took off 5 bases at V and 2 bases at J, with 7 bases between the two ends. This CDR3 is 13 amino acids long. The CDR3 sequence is CASSPSAGNTIYF. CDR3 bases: TGTGCCAGCAGCCCCTCGGCTGGAAACACCATATATTTT.

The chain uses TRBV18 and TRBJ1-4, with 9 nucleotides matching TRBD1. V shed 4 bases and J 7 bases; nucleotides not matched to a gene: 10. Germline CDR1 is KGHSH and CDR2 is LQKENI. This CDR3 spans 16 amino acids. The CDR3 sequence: CASSLSTGGEGEKLFF. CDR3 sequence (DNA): TGTGCCAGCTCACTTTCAACAGGGGGCGAAGGTGAAAAACTGTTTTTT.

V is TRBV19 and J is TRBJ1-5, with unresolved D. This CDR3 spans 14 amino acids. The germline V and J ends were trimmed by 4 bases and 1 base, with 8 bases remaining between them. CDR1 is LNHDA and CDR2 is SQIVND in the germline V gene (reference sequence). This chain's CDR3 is CASSNGRSNQPQHF. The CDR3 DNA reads TGTGCCAGTAGTAATGGACGGAGCAATCAGCCCCAGCATTTT.

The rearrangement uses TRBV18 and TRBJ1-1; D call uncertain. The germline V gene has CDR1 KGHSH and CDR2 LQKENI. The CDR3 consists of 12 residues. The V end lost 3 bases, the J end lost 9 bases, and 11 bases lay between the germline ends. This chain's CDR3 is CASSPQIGKAFF. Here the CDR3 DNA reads TGTGCCAGCTCACCTCAGATCGGCAAAGCTTTCTTT.

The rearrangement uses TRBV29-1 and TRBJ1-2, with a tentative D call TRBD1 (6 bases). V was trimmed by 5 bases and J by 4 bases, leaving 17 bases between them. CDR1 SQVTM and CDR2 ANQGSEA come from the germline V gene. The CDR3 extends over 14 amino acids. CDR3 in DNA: TGCAGCGTTCAGAGGTCCGGGGGCGGCTATGGCTACACCTTC. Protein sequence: CSVQRSGGGYGYTF. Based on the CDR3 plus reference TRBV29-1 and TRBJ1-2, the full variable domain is SAVISQKPSRDICQRGTSLTIQCQVDSQVTMMFWYRQQPGQSLTLIATANQGSEATYESGFVIDKFPISRPNLTFSTLTVSNMSPEDSSIYLCSVQRSGGGYGYTFGSGTRLTVV.

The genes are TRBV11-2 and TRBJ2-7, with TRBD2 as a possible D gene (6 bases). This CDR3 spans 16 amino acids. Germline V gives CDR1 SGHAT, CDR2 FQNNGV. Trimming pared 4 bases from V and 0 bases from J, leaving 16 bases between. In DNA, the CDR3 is TGTGCCAGCAGCTCTTCGGCGCTCGGGAGCTCCTACGAGCAGTACTTC. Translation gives CASSSSALGSSYEQYF. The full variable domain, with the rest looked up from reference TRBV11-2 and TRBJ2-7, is EAGVAQSPRYKIIEKRQSVAFWCNPISGHATLYWYQQILGQGPKLLIQFQNNGVVDDSQLPKDRFSAERLKGVDSTLKIQPAKLEDSAVYLCASSSSALGSSYEQYFGPGTRLTVT.

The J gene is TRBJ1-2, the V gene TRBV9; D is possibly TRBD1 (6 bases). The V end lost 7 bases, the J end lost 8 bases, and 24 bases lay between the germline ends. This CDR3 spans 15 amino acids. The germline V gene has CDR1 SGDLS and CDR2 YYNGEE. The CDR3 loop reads CASGGYREGEGGYTF. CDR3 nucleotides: TGTGCCAGCGGAGGATACAGGGAGGGCGAGGGGGGCTACACCTTC.

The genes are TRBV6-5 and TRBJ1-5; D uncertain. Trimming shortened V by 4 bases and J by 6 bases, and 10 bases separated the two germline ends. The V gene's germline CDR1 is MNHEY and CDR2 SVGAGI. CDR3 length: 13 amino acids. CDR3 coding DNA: TGTGCCAGCAGTTCACACCCGTTTCAGCCCCAGCATTTT. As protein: CASSSHPFQPQHF.

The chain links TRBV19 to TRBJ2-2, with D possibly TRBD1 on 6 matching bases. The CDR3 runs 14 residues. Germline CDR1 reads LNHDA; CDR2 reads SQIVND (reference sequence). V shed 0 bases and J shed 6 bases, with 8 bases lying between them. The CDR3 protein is CASSIDRGAGELFF. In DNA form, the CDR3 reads TGTGCCAGTAGTATAGACAGGGGCGCCGGGGAGCTGTTTTTT.

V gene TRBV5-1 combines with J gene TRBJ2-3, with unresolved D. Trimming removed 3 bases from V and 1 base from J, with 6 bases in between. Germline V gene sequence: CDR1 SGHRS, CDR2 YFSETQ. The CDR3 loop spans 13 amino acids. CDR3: CASSSYRTDTQYF. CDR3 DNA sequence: TGCGCCAGCAGCTCCTATCGCACAGATACGCAGTATTTT. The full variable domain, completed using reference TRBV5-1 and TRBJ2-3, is KAGVTQTPRYLIKTRGQQVTLSCSPISGHRSVSWYQQTPGQGLQFLFEYFSETQRNKGNFPGRFSGRQFSNSRSEMNVSTLELGDSALYLCASSSYRTDTQYFGPGTRLTVL.

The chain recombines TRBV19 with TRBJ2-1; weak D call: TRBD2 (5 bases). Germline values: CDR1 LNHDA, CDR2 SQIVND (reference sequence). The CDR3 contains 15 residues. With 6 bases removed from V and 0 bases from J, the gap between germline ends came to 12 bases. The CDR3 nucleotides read TGTGCCAGTAGAAGCGGTGTCAGCTCCTACAATGAGCAGTTCTTC. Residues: CASRSGVSSYNEQFF.

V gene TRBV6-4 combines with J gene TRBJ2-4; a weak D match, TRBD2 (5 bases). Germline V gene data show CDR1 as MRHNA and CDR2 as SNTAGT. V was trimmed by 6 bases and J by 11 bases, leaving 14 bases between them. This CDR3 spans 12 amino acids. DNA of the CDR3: TGTGCCAGCAGCCGGGGTCGGGGATTTCAGTACTTC. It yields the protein CASSRGRGFQYF.

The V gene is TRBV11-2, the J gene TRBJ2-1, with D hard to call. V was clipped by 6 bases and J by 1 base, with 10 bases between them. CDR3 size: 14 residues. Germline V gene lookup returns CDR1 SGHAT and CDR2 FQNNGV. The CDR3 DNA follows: TGTGCCAGCAGGACCCTACGGTCCTACAATGAGCAGTTCTTC. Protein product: CASRTLRSYNEQFF.

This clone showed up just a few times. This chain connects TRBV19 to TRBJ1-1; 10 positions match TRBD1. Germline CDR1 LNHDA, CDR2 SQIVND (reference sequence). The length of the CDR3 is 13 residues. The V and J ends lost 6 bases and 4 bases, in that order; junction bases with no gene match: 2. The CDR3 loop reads CASRRTGGTEAFF. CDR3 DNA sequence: TGTGCCAGTAGAAGGACAGGGGGCACTGAAGCTTTCTTT.

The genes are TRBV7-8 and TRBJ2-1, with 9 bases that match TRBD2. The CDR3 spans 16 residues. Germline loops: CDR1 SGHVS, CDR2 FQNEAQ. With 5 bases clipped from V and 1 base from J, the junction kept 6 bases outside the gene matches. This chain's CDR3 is CASSHSGGGSYNEQFF. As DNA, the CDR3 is TGTGCCAGCAGCCATAGCGGGGGAGGTTCCTACAATGAGCAGTTCTTC.

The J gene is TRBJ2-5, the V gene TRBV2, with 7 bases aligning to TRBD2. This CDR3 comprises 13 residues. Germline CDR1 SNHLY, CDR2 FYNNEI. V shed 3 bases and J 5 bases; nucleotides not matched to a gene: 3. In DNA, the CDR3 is TGTGCCAGCAGTGAGCCTAGCGGTGAGACCCAGTACTTC. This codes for CASSEPSGETQYF.

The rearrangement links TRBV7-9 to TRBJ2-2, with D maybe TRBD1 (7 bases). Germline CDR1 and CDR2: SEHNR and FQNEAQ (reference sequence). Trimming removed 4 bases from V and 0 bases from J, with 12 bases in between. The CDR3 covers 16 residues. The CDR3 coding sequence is TGTGCCAGCAGCTCCCGGGGGACAGCGAACACCGGGGAGCTGTTTTTT. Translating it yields CASSSRGTANTGELFF.

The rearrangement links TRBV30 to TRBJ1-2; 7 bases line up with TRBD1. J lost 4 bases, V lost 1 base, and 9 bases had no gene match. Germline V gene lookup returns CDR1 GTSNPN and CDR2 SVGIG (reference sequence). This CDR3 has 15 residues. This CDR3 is CAWSEVTGSGYGYTF. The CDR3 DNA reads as TGTGCCTGGAGTGAAGTGACAGGGTCGGGCTATGGCTACACCTTC.

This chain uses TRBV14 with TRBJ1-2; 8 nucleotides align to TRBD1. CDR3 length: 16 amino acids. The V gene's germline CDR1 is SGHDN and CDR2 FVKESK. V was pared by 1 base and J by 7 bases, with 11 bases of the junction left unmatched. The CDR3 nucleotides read TGTGCCAGCAGCCAAGTTGCTTTGGGACAGGTCTCTGGCTACACCTTC. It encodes CASSQVALGQVSGYTF. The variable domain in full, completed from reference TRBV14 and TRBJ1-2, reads EAGVTQFPSHSVIEKGQTVTLRCDPISGHDNLYWYRRVMGKEIKFLLHFVKESKQDESGMPNNRFLAERTGGTYSTLKVQPAELEDSGVYFCASSQVALGQVSGYTFGSGTRLTVV.

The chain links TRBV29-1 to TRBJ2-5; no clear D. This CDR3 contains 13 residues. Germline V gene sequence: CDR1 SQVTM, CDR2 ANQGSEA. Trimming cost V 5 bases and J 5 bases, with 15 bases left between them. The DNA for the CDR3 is TGCAGCGTTTCGTCTAATTTTGGGGAGACCCAGTACTTC. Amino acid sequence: CSVSSNFGETQYF.

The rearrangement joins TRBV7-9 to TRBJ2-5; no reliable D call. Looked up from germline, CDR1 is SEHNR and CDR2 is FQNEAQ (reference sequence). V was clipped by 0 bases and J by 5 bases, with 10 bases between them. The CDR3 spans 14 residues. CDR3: CASSLALGWETQYF. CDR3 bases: TGTGCCAGCAGCTTAGCGCTCGGTTGGGAGACCCAGTACTTC. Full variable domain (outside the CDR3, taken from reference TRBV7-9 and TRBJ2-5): DTGVSQNPRHKITKRGQNVTFRCDPISEHNRLYWYRQTLGQGPEFLTYFQNEAQLEKSRLLSDRFSAERPKGSFSTLEIQRTEQGDSAMYLCASSLALGWETQYFGPGTRLLVL.

The CDR3 region is CAWGRSRGGEQYF. DNA for the CDR3: TGTGCCTGGGGGCGTAGCAGGGGGGGCGAGCAGTACTTC. J is TRBJ2-5 and V is TRBV30; D may match TRBD1 or TRBD2 (7 bases each). The J call may not be correct, given that the DNA end is closer to TRBJ2-7. Germline values: CDR1 GTSNPN, CDR2 SVGIG (reference sequence). The CDR3 has 13 amino acids.